The 8 T cell receptor beta chains below were found in one sample sequenced in a study of PD-L1 blockade in urothelial cancer. Regarding time point: pretreatment peripheral blood. Produced via immunoSEQ multiplex PCR; TCRdb's table is partial and in-frame only. The sample consists of 130,000 or so clones, roughly 83% of them appearing once. The input for sequencing was PBMCs, taken around atezolizumab (anti-PD-L1) treatment. Source of these receptors: a man aged 45-65 years with urothelial cancer.

V gene TRBV15 combines with J gene TRBJ1-1, with a tentative D call TRBD1 (5 bases). The CDR3 spans 14 residues. Germline values: CDR1 LNHNV, CDR2 YYDKDF (reference sequence). Trimming cost V 1 base and J 0 bases, with 6 bases left between them. CDR3 sequence (DNA): TGTGCCACCAGCAGAGCCAGGGTGAACACTGAAGCTTTCTTT. Encoded protein: CATSRARVNTEAFF.

The chain recombines TRBV18 with TRBJ1-1; no firm D call. The V end was cut by 6 bases, the J end by 7 bases, with 15 bases between. Germline V gene lookup returns CDR1 KGHSH and CDR2 LQKENI. There are 13 residues in the CDR3. This CDR3 is CASSGRRSGEAFF. The CDR3 DNA reads TGTGCCAGCTCCGGCCGTCGATCAGGTGAAGCTTTCTTT.

The gene calls are TRBV14 and TRBJ1-1, with D possibly being TRBD1 (5 bases). Looked up from germline, CDR1 is SGHDN and CDR2 is FVKESK. V was clipped by 4 bases and J by 4 bases, with 25 bases between them. This CDR3 comprises 18 residues. This CDR3 reads CASSPSGQGTFLGTEAFF. The CDR3 DNA is TGTGCCAGCAGCCCCTCTGGGCAGGGAACTTTTCTGGGCACTGAAGCTTTCTTT.

The J gene is TRBJ2-1, the V gene TRBV18; D is possibly TRBD2 (6 bases). With 1 base removed from V and 3 bases from J, the gap between germline ends came to 10 bases. The CDR3 has 15 residues. The germline gives CDR1 KGHSH, CDR2 LQKENI. The CDR3 sequence is CASSPREVSYNEQFF. DNA of the CDR3: TGTGCCAGCTCACCACGGGAGGTTAGCTACAATGAGCAGTTCTTC.

V gene TRBV5-1 combines with J gene TRBJ2-5; 10 nucleotides match TRBD2. The germline CDR1 and CDR2 sequences are SGHRS and YFSETQ. This CDR3 region has 15 residues. The V gene end was trimmed by 2 bases and the J gene end by 1 base; junction bases not matched to a gene: 2. CDR3 protein: CASSFTSGAQETQYF. The CDR3, as DNA: TGCGCCAGCAGCTTTACTAGCGGGGCCCAAGAGACCCAGTACTTC.

The V and J genes are TRBV19 and TRBJ2-3; 7 nucleotides line up with TRBD1. With V trimmed by 10 bases and J by 3 bases, 7 bases remained unmatched. CDR3 length: 13 residues. CDR1 and CDR2 (germline): LNHDA, SQIVND (reference sequence). The CDR3 here is CAISTGMTDTQYF. CDR3 DNA: TGTGCCATATCGACAGGGATGACAGATACGCAGTATTTT. Filled out from reference TRBV19 and TRBJ2-3, the complete variable domain reads DGGITQSPKYLFRKEGQNVTLSCEQNLNHDAMYWYRQDPGQGLRLIYYSQIVNDFQKGDIAEGYSVSREKKESFPLTVTSAQKNPTAFYLCAISTGMTDTQYFGPGTRLTVL.

This sequence joins TRBV5-8 and TRBJ1-3; no definite D call. This CDR3 has 15 amino acids. Trimming removed 4 bases at V and 0 bases at J, with 11 bases between. CDR1 SGHTS and CDR2 YDEGEE come from the germline V gene. The CDR3 nucleotides are TGTGCCAGCAGCACTTTCCCCTCCTCTGGAAACACCATATATTTT. This codes for CASSTFPSSGNTIYF.

This chain connects TRBV11-3 to TRBJ2-3; D may be TRBD2 (7 bases). The CDR3 has 16 amino acids. Deletions cut 5 bases from V and 4 bases from J, with 19 bases between. Looked up from germline, CDR1 is SGHNT and CDR2 is YENEEA. This chain's CDR3 is CASSEGGQSPSDTQYF. The DNA of the CDR3 is TGTGCCAGCAGCGAGGGGGGGCAGTCGCCGTCAGATACGCAGTATTTT. Full variable domain (outside the CDR3, taken from reference TRBV11-3 and TRBJ2-3): EAGVVQSPRYKIIEKKQPVAFWCNPISGHNTLYWYLQNLGQGPELLIRYENEEAVDDSQLPKDRFSAERLKGVDSTLKIQPAELGDSAVYLCASSEGGQSPSDTQYFGPGTRLTVL.